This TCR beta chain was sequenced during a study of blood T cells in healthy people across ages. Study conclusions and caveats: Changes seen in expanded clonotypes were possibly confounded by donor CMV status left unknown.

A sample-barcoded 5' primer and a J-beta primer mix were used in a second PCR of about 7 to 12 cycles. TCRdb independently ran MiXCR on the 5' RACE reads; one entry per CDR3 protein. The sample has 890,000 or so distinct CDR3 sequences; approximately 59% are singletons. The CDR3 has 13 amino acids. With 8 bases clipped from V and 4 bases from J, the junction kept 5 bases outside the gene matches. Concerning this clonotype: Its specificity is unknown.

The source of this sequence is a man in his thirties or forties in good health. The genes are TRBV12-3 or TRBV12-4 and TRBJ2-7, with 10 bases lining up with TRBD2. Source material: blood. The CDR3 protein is CASQGLASYEQYF. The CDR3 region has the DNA TGTGCCAGCCAGGGACTAGCGTCATACGAGCAGTACTTC.